This T cell receptor beta chain was documented in a study of blood T cell repertoires in COVID-19. This CDR3 is built from 16 residues. The ends lost 5 bases at V and 8 bases at J; junction bases unmatched: 15. Germline V gives CDR1 PRHDT, CDR2 FYEKMQ (reference sequence). Living in 24 US areas, the participants were between 18 and 89 years of age. The table came from immunoSEQ multiplex PCR; TCRdb's copy has only in-frame clones and leaves some out. Here the sample spans just over 300,000 clones, 86% being singletons. The sequence derives from a young man who had recovered from COVID-19. The V and J genes are TRBV13 and TRBJ2-1, with TRBD2 identical over 7 bases. The sequenced sample was PBMCs or T cells enriched from blood (not recorded which). The CDR3 spells CASSPHSGGGGYEQFF. The CDR3 DNA is TGTGCCAGCAGCCCTCATAGTGGCGGGGGTGGCTATGAGCAGTTCTTC.